The 14 T cell receptor beta chains listed next were all sequenced from one sample in a study of blood T cells in healthy people across ages. With a J-beta primer mix and a sample-barcoded 5' primer, a second PCR ran roughly 6 to 11 cycles. In TCRdb, the 5' RACE reads were re-called with MiXCR into one record per CDR3 protein. The sample holds 700,000 or so distinct CDR3 sequences, 22% seen once. The source material was blood. The source of these receptors is a man aged 65 to 79 in good health.

J is TRBJ2-1 and V is TRBV2; 13 bases are a match to TRBD2. The germline gives CDR1 SNHLY, CDR2 FYNNEI. The CDR3 loop spans 15 amino acids. Losses at the gene ends were 5 bases for V and 8 bases for J; bases not matched to a gene: 6. The CDR3 loop is CASSPTSGRAYEQFF. The CDR3 DNA is TGTGCCAGCAGTCCCACTAGCGGGAGGGCCTATGAGCAGTTCTTC.

This sequence joins TRBV9 and TRBJ2-1; perhaps D is TRBD1 or TRBD2 (7 bases each). Trimming shortened V by 2 bases and J by 7 bases, and 16 bases separated the two germline ends. The CDR3 is made up of 15 amino acids. Germline V gives CDR1 SGDLS, CDR2 YYNGEE. The DNA of the CDR3 is TGTGCCAGCAGCGTGGGAGGGGGCGTCTATAATGAGCAGTTCTTC. Its translation: CASSVGGGVYNEQFF.

This chain links TRBV19 with TRBJ2-1, with 9 bases matching TRBD1. TRBJ2-7 matches the DNA end more closely, so the J call is doubtful. CDR3 length equals 15 residues. CDR1 LNHDA and CDR2 SQIVND come from the germline V gene (reference sequence). CDR3 sequence reads: CASSLSDRGYYEQYF. CDR3 DNA sequence: TGTGCCAGTAGTCTCTCGGACAGGGGTTACTACGAGCAGTACTTC.

This clonotype has only a few counts. The V call is TRBV6-5, the J call TRBJ1-4; D gene unclear. Germline-derived CDR1 and CDR2 are MNHEY and SVGAGI. Trimming removed 6 bases from V and 8 bases from J, with 16 bases in between. This CDR3 contains 14 residues. CDR3 coding DNA: TGTGCCAGCAGCCCCACCCCGGTTGGAGAAAAACTGTTTTTT. Its protein is CASSPTPVGEKLFF.

The chain joins TRBV11-2 to TRBJ2-7, with D possibly being TRBD2 (6 bases). Trimming cost V 5 bases and J 0 bases, with 17 bases left between them. Germline V gene data show CDR1 as SGHAT and CDR2 as FQNNGV. The CDR3 sequence is 16 residues long. This chain's CDR3 is CASSPVRGVSSYEQYF. The CDR3 nucleotides read TGTGCCAGCAGCCCCGTGCGGGGAGTTAGCTCCTACGAGCAGTACTTC. The variable domain in full, with the rest retrieved from reference TRBV11-2 and TRBJ2-7, is EAGVAQSPRYKIIEKRQSVAFWCNPISGHATLYWYQQILGQGPKLLIQFQNNGVVDDSQLPKDRFSAERLKGVDSTLKIQPAKLEDSAVYLCASSPVRGVSSYEQYFGPGTRLTVT.

The gene calls are TRBV24-1 and TRBJ2-1; TRBD2 is a possible D gene (6 bases). Germline CDR1 is KGHDR and CDR2 is SFDVKD. CDR3 length equals 16 residues. The V end lost 0 bases, the J end lost 4 bases, and 12 bases lay between the germline ends. CDR3: CATSDLGGAQYNEQFF. CDR3 in DNA: TGTGCCACCAGTGATTTGGGAGGGGCCCAATACAATGAGCAGTTCTTC.

This clonotype was counted only a few times. The chain recombines TRBV18 with TRBJ2-7; D call uncertain. This CDR3 comprises 12 residues. V lost 6 bases and J 6 bases, leaving 12 bases between the germline ends. Germline CDR1 KGHSH, CDR2 LQKENI. CDR3 nucleotide sequence: TGTGCCAGCTCCCCGTCATCCGGCGAGCAGTACTTC. Protein product: CASSPSSGEQYF.

The rearrangement joins TRBV12-3 or TRBV12-4 to TRBJ1-1, with D hard to call. V lost 1 base and J lost 3, with 12 bases in between. The CDR3 sequence is 15 residues long. The DNA of the CDR3 is TGTGCCAGCAGTTTAGGCTGGGGTGTGGACACTGAAGCTTTCTTT. Translation: CASSLGWGVDTEAFF.

This chain joins TRBV11-2 and TRBJ2-5; 7 bases are a match to TRBD2. CDR3 size: 15 residues. The trim removed 0 bases at V and 2 bases at J, leaving 3 bases unmatched. The germline gives CDR1 SGHAT, CDR2 FQNNGV. The CDR3 bases are TGTGCCAGCAGCTTAGAAGCGGGGAGACAAGAGACCCAGTACTTC. Its protein is CASSLEAGRQETQYF.

A note on this clonotype: In this CDR3 the conserved last residue, phenylalanine or tryptophan, is missing, so a read error is likely. CDR3 region: CASSIGPENIQYV. Written as DNA, the CDR3 is TGTGCCAGCAGCATCGGCCCCGAAAACATTCAGTACGTC. The chain joins TRBV9 to TRBJ2-4; D is uncertain. The CDR3 extends over 13 amino acids. The V gene lost 4 bases and the J gene lost 5 bases, with 10 bases spanning the gap. Germline V gene data show CDR1 as SGDLS and CDR2 as YYNGEE.

The J gene is TRBJ1-5, the V gene TRBV12-3 or TRBV12-4; perhaps TRBD1 as D (6 bases). This CDR3 is built from 16 residues. Trimming pared 3 bases from V and 14 bases from J, leaving 26 bases between. CDR3 DNA: TGTGCCAGCAGTTTGGGGATCCGGGGGGGCTTAATACTGAAGCATTTT. Its translation is CASSLGIRGGLILKHF.

The chain links TRBV5-1 to TRBJ2-1; no reliable D call. Between the trimmed V and J ends, which lost 1 base and 7 bases, there was a span of 9 bases. The CDR3 runs to 13 residues. Germline values: CDR1 SGHRS, CDR2 YFSETQ. CDR3 sequence reads: CASSLKLGNEQFF. The CDR3 DNA follows: TGCGCCAGCAGCTTGAAACTGGGGAATGAGCAGTTCTTC.

This clonotype is a singleton in its sample. V and J are TRBV7-2 and TRBJ2-3, with TRBD1 as a possible D gene (6 bases). The V and J ends lost 8 bases and 4 bases respectively, with 16 bases between them. CDR3 length equals 14 residues. The germline V gene has CDR1 SGHTA and CDR2 FQGNSA. The CDR3 reads CASARDIFADTQYF. The DNA for the CDR3 is TGTGCCAGCGCGAGGGACATATTCGCAGATACGCAGTATTTT.

This clonotype was counted only a few times. V is TRBV10-3 and J is TRBJ2-5; TRBD2 aligns across 10 bases. J lost 2 bases, V lost 7 bases, and 4 bases had no gene match. The CDR3 totals 14 residues. Germline V lookup: CDR1 ENHRY, CDR2 SYGVKD. The CDR3 region has the DNA TGTGCCATCATGTCTAGCGGGGGACAAGAGACCCAGTACTTC. It encodes CAIMSSGGQETQYF.